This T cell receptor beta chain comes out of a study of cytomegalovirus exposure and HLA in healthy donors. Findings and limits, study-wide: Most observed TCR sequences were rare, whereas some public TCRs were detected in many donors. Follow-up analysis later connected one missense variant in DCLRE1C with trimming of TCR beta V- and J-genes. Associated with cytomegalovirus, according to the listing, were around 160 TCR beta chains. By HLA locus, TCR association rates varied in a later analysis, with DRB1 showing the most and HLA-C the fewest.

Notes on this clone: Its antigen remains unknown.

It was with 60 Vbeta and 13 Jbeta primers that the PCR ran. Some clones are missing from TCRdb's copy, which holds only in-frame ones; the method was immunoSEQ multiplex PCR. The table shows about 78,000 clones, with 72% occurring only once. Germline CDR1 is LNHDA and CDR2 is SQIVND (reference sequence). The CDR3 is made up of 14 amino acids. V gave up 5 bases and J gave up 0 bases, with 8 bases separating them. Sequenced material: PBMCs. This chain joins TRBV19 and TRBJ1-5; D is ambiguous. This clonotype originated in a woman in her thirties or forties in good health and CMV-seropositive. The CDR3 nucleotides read TGTGCCAGTAGTCCCAAGCATAGCAATCAGCCCCAGCATTTT. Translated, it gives CASSPKHSNQPQHF.